Following are 26 T cell receptor beta chains from one sample sequenced in a study of blood T cells in healthy people across ages. For the second PCR, which ran for about 6 to 11 cycles, a sample-barcoded 5' primer and a J-beta primer mix were used. TCRdb itself ran the 5' RACE reads through MiXCR, one entry per CDR3 protein. Of roughly 730,000 distinct CDR3 sequences in the sample, around three fifths were seen once. Sequencing was performed on blood. The origin of the receptors is a man in his forties in good health.

This clonotype was seen only once. CDR3 loop: CASRQAGASHYEQYF. In nucleotides, the CDR3 is TGTGCCAGCAGGCAAGCGGGAGCGTCCCACTACGAGCAGTACTTC. J is TRBJ2-5 and V is TRBV6-2 or TRBV6-3; the match to TRBD2 covers 8 bases. With the DNA end fitting TRBJ2-7 better, the J assignment may be wrong. The CDR3 sequence is 15 residues long. Germline V CDR1 and CDR2: MNHEY, SVGEGT.

This clonotype was counted many times. V and J are TRBV25-1 and TRBJ2-3; the match to TRBD1 covers 9 bases. Germline-derived CDR1 and CDR2 are MGHDK and SYGVNS. CDR3 length: 14 residues. The V and J ends lost 8 bases and 6 bases, in that order; junction bases with no gene match: 9. The CDR3 region has the DNA TGTGCCAGCGGTCGGACAGGGGAGGTGGATACGCAGTATTTT. Its protein product is CASGRTGEVDTQYF.

The V and J genes are TRBV6-5 and TRBJ2-7, with 7 positions matching TRBD2. The V gene end was trimmed by 6 bases and the J gene end by 2 bases; junction bases not matched to a gene: 10. This CDR3 is built from 15 residues. The germline gives CDR1 MNHEY, CDR2 SVGAGI. The CDR3 spells CASRSLRGLAYEQYF. Written as DNA, the CDR3 is TGTGCCAGCAGGTCCTTAAGAGGACTAGCCTACGAGCAGTACTTC.

This clonotype was seen once. The chain employs TRBV5-1 and TRBJ1-2, with D maybe TRBD1 (6 bases). The CDR3 sequence is 12 residues long. Germline V gene data show CDR1 as SGHRS and CDR2 as YFSETQ. V was clipped by 4 bases and J by 8 bases, with 12 bases between them. CDR3 in amino acids: CASSEQGRGYTF. CDR3 nucleotides: TGCGCCAGCAGCGAACAGGGAAGGGGCTACACCTTC.

V and J are TRBV4-2 and TRBJ2-5, with 8 bases that match TRBD2. The germline gives CDR1 LGHNA, CDR2 YNFKEQ. The CDR3 runs to 17 residues. V shed 1 base, J shed 0 bases, and the junction held 7 bases outside the gene matches. This CDR3 is CASSQAGTSGYQETQYF. The CDR3 nucleotides read TGTGCCAGCAGCCAAGCGGGCACTAGCGGTTACCAAGAGACCCAGTACTTC.

The chain joins TRBV7-9 to TRBJ2-3; weak D call: TRBD1 (6 bases). Per the germline V gene, CDR1 is SEHNR and CDR2 is FQNEAQ (reference sequence). The V and J ends lost 5 bases and 0 bases respectively, with 12 bases between them. The CDR3 has 15 amino acids. The CDR3 nucleotides read TGTGCCAGCAGCCACCGACAGGAAAGCACAGATACGCAGTATTTT. Its protein is CASSHRQESTDTQYF.

There are a few counts of this clonotype. The chain combines TRBV13 with TRBJ1-1, with TRBD1 matching over 8 bases. V shed 6 bases, J shed 2 bases, and the junction held 5 bases outside the gene matches. Germline-derived CDR1 and CDR2 are PRHDT and FYEKMQ (reference sequence). CDR3 size: 14 residues. CDR3 sequence (DNA): TGTGCCAGCAGGGGGGACAGGATTAACACTGAAGCTTTCTTT. It specifies CASRGDRINTEAFF.

This clonotype was counted only a few times. The rearrangement joins TRBV20-1 to TRBJ2-5; maybe TRBD1 (6 bases). The J call may be mistaken, given a closer DNA end match to TRBJ2-7. The CDR3 length is 13 residues. CDR1 is DFQATT and CDR2 is SNEGSKA in the germline V gene (reference sequence). CDR3 nucleotide sequence: TGCAGTGCCGTCGGGCAGGGGACCTACGAGCAGTACTTC. Protein: CSAVGQGTYEQYF.

CDR3 protein: CSAPIGGTGGLRNQPQHF. CDR3 coding DNA: TGCAGTGCTCCCATTGGTGGGACAGGGGGCCTCCGCAATCAGCCCCAGCATTTT. This chain uses TRBV20-1 with TRBJ1-5; TRBD1 aligns across 12 bases. This CDR3 spans 18 amino acids. The V segment lost 5 bases and the J segment 2 bases; nucleotides outside the gene matches: 13. Germline assignment: CDR1 DFQATT and CDR2 SNEGSKA (reference sequence).

As concerns this clonotype: It may be a read error: a sequence one base away is much more abundant. As DNA, the CDR3 is TGTGCCAGCAGCCCGGCCTTATCACCTAACTATGGCTACACCTTC. This encodes CASSPALSPNYGYTF. This chain links TRBV12-3 or TRBV12-4 with TRBJ1-2; D not certain. The CDR3 covers 15 residues. Trimming cost V 6 bases and J 0 bases, with 14 bases left between them.

Turning to this clonotype: A read error may produce the germline difference seen at one junction end. J is TRBJ2-1 and V is TRBV5-1; TRBD1 matches 7 bases. Germline V gene data show CDR1 as SGHRS and CDR2 as YFSETQ. The CDR3 is made up of 16 amino acids. The CDR3 is CAGSPRQGWSYNEQFF. For the CDR3, the DNA is TGCGCCGGCAGCCCTAGACAGGGTTGGTCCTACAATGAGCAGTTCTTC.

The rearrangement joins TRBV5-6 to TRBJ2-3, with D perhaps TRBD1 or TRBD2 (5 bases each). Germline CDR1 and CDR2: SGHDT and YYEEEE. V was shortened by 0 bases and J by 2 bases, with 16 bases between the two germline ends. The length of the CDR3 is 17 residues. CDR3 nucleotide sequence: TGTGCCAGCAGCTTGGTCGGGGCGGAGAGGCTCACAGATACGCAGTATTTT. It codes for CASSLVGAERLTDTQYF. Supplemented by reference TRBV5-6 and TRBJ2-3, the full variable domain reads DAGVTQSPTHLIKTRGQQVTLRCSPKSGHDTVSWYQQALGQGPQFIFQYYEEEERQRGNFPDRFSGHQFPNYSSELNVNALLLGDSALYLCASSLVGAERLTDTQYFGPGTRLTVL.

CDR3 loop: CASSQDAGTSGTTQYF. The CDR3 coding sequence is TGCGCCAGCAGCCAAGATGCGGGGACTAGCGGTACTACGCAGTATTTT. The chain is built from TRBV4-1 and TRBJ2-3; 11 bases fit TRBD2. The junction had 7 bases not matched to a gene; V was cut back by 0 bases and J by 8 bases. The CDR3 totals 16 residues. The germline CDR1 and CDR2 sequences are MGHRA and YSYEKL.

This sequence joins TRBV30 and TRBJ2-3; tentative D call: TRBD1 (5 bases). Germline V gene sequence: CDR1 GTSNPN, CDR2 SVGIG (reference sequence). V was shortened by 5 bases and J by 10 bases, with 19 bases between the two germline ends. The CDR3 contains 13 residues. As DNA, the CDR3 is TGTGCCTGGGATCTGGATGGGGCGGATCCGCAGTATTTT. Its translation: CAWDLDGADPQYF.

Comments on this clonotype: The junction does not match germline at one end; this may be a read error. The chain employs TRBV2 and TRBJ1-1; 9 nucleotides line up with TRBD1. The CDR3 sequence is 14 residues long. The germline CDR1 and CDR2 sequences are SNHLY and FYNNEI. CDR3 coding DNA: TGTGCCAGCGTCACAGGGGGCAGTCGGGCTGAGGCTTTCTTT. Its translation: CASVTGGSRAEAFF. Filled out from reference TRBV2 and TRBJ1-1, the complete variable domain reads EPEVTQTPSHQVTQMGQEVILRCVPISNHLYFYWYRQILGQKVEFLVSFYNNEISEKSEIFDDQFSVERPDGSNFTLKIRSTKLEDSAMYFCASVTGGSRAEAFFGQGTRLTVV.

This clonotype was detected a few times. V and J are TRBV11-3 and TRBJ2-6; 12 bases agree with TRBD2. Trimming cost V 1 base and J 2 bases; bases outside gene matches: 3. The CDR3 length is 18 residues. Germline CDR1 SGHNT, CDR2 YENEEA. The CDR3 DNA sequence: TGTGCCAGCAGCTTAGCTAGCGGGAGGGCCCCTGGGGCCAACGTCCTGACTTTC. This gives the protein CASSLASGRAPGANVLTF.

The chain carries TRBV6-2 or TRBV6-3 and TRBJ2-3; possible D gene TRBD1, 6 bases. Germline V gives CDR1 MNHEY, CDR2 SVGEGT. This CDR3 has 17 amino acids. Between the trimmed V and J ends, which lost 5 bases and 0 bases, there was a span of 18 bases. The CDR3 DNA sequence: TGTGCCAGCAGTGTAGCCCGGGACACCAGGAGCACAGATACGCAGTATTTT. It encodes CASSVARDTRSTDTQYF.

The chain joins TRBV7-2 to TRBJ1-2, with D unresolved. The germline V gene encodes CDR1 SGHTA and CDR2 FQGNSA. The CDR3 is 16 amino acids. V was trimmed by 0 bases and J by 4 bases, leaving 15 bases between them. CDR3 loop: CASSLAAGLMGYGYTF. In DNA form, the CDR3 reads TGTGCCAGCAGCTTAGCGGCCGGTCTCATGGGCTATGGCTACACCTTC.

The chain recombines TRBV12-3 or TRBV12-4 with TRBJ2-7; TRBD1 matches at 8 bases. With V trimmed by 5 bases and J by 2 bases, 14 bases remained unmatched. The CDR3 contains 17 residues. CDR3 protein: CASSQFLRGQGTYEQYF. The CDR3 nucleotides read TGTGCCAGCAGTCAATTTCTTAGAGGACAGGGCACCTACGAGCAGTACTTC.

V gene TRBV4-1 combines with J gene TRBJ2-7; TRBD2 matches at 8 bases. Per the germline V gene, CDR1 is MGHRA and CDR2 is YSYEKL. CDR3 length equals 16 residues. V trimming: 3 bases; J trimming: 3 bases; junction bases outside the gene matches: 10. This CDR3 reads CASSHPGGRTDYEQYF. The CDR3, as DNA: TGCGCCAGCAGCCACCCAGGCGGGAGGACTGACTACGAGCAGTACTTC.

The chain employs TRBV2 and TRBJ1-4, with 10 bases identical to TRBD1. V lost 4 bases, J lost 8 bases, and 4 bases stayed unmatched. The CDR3 runs 14 residues. Germline values: CDR1 SNHLY, CDR2 FYNNEI. The CDR3 sequence: CASSVGQGEEKLFF. The CDR3 DNA sequence: TGTGCCAGCAGTGTTGGACAGGGGGAAGAAAAACTGTTTTTT.

This clonotype has just a few counts. This chain's CDR3 is CASSSAGGKHNYGYTF. The CDR3 DNA reads TGTGCCAGCAGTTCCGCAGGGGGCAAACATAACTATGGCTACACCTTC. The chain has TRBV27 and TRBJ1-2, with 8 positions matching TRBD1. Trimming removed 4 bases from V and 1 base from J; junction bases left unmatched: 8. This CDR3 spans 16 amino acids. The germline V gene encodes CDR1 MNHEY and CDR2 SMNVEV (reference sequence).

V usage is TRBV5-1 and J usage is TRBJ2-6, with no clear D. V dropped 4 bases and J dropped 0 bases, with 8 bases sitting between them. CDR3 length equals 15 residues. Germline CDR1 SGHRS, CDR2 YFSETQ. For the CDR3, the DNA is TGCGCCAGCAGCATCAGAGACTCTGGGGCCAACGTCCTGACTTTC. Its translation: CASSIRDSGANVLTF.

V usage is TRBV7-8 and J usage is TRBJ2-6; TRBD2 is a possible D gene (5 bases). Trimming took 2 bases from V and 2 from J, leaving 7 bases between them. CDR1 is SGHVS and CDR2 is FQNEAQ in the germline V gene. The CDR3 spans 15 residues. CDR3 protein: CASSLWETGANVLTF. CDR3 in DNA: TGTGCCAGCAGCTTATGGGAGACTGGGGCCAACGTCCTGACTTTC.

V and J are TRBV7-2 and TRBJ2-7, with 9 bases fitting TRBD2. V shed 6 bases and J 7 bases; nucleotides not matched to a gene: 10. This CDR3 is 14 amino acids long. Germline lookup yields CDR1 SGHTA and CDR2 FQGNSA. This chain's CDR3 is CASSFIAGEGEQYF. The CDR3 DNA is TGTGCCAGCAGTTTCATAGCGGGAGAGGGAGAGCAGTACTTC. Complete variable domain (other parts from reference TRBV7-2 and TRBJ2-7): GAGVSQSPSNKVTEKGKDVELRCDPISGHTALYWYRQSLGQGLEFLIYFQGNSAPDKSGLPSDRFSAERTGGSVSTLTIQRTQQEDSAVYLCASSFIAGEGEQYFGPGTRLTVT.

The rearrangement uses TRBV29-1 and TRBJ2-2, with D possibly being TRBD1 (6 bases). The CDR3 is 14 residues long. Trimming removed 7 bases at V and 3 bases at J, with 15 bases between. CDR1 SQVTM and CDR2 ANQGSEA come from the germline V gene. The CDR3 bases are TGCAGCGCCAAGGCGACAGGAGACACCGGGGAGCTGTTTTTT. Protein: CSAKATGDTGELFF.